A single T cell receptor (beta chain) is shown here with its context. The V end lost 3 bases, the J end lost 5 bases, and 17 bases lay between the germline ends. Germline V gene lookup returns CDR1 SGHNT and CDR2 YYREEE (reference sequence). The CDR3 is made up of 15 amino acids. This specimen belongs to a study of immune evolution from preneoplasia to lung adenocarcinoma. The protocol was immunoSEQ multiplex PCR, while the TCRdb copy is restricted to in-frame clones and leaves out a portion. Counted here are approximately 4,900 clones, roughly 76% occurring once; the ten biggest clones make up roughly 8%.

The chain links TRBV5-4 to TRBJ1-2, with D perhaps TRBD1 (6 bases). The receptor comes from an older person with lung adenocarcinoma. Material: FFPE minimally invasive lung adenocarcinoma tissue. The CDR3 DNA reads as TGTGCCAGCAGCTATACCGGGACAAGCGAATATGGCTACACCTTC. It yields the protein CASSYTGTSEYGYTF. Full variable domain (missing parts from reference TRBV5-4 and TRBJ1-2): ETGVTQSPTHLIKTRGQQVTLRCSSQSGHNTVSWYQQALGQGPQFIFQYYREEENGRGNFPPRFSGLQFPNYSSELNVNALELDDSALYLCASSYTGTSEYGYTFGSGTRLTVV.